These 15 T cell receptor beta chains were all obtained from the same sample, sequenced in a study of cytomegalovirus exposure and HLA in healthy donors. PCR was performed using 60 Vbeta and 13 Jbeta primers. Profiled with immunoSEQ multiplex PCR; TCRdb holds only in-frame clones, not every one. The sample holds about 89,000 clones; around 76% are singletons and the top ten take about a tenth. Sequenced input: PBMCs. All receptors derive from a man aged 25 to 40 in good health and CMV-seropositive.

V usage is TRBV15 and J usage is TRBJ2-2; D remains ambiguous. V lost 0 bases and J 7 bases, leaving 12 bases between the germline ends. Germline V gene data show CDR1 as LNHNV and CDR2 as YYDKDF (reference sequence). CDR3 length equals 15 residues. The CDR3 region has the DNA TGTGCCACCAGCAGAGATCGAGACATAATCGGGGAGCTGTTTTTT. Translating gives CATSRDRDIIGELFF.

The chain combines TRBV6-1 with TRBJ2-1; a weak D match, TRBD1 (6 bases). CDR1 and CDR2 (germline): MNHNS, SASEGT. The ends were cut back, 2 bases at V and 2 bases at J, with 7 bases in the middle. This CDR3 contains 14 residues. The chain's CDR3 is CASSEQGTYNEQFF. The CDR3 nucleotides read TGTGCCAGCAGTGAACAGGGGACCTACAATGAGCAGTTCTTC.

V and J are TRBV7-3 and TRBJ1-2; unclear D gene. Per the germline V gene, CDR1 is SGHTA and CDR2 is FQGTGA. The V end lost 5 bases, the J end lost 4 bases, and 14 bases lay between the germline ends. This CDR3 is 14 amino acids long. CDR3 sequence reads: CASSATQGGYGYTF. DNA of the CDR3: TGTGCCAGCAGCGCGACCCAAGGCGGCTATGGCTACACCTTC.

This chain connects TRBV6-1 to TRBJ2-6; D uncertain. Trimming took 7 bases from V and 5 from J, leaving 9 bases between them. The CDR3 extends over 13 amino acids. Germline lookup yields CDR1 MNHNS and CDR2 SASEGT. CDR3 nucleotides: TGTGCCAGCAATCCTACCCGGGCCAACGTCCTGACTTTC. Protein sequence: CASNPTRANVLTF.

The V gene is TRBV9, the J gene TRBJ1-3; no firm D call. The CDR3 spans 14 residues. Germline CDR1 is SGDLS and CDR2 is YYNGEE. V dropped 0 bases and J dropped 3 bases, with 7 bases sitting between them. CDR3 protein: CASSVGQVGNTIYF. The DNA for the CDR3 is TGTGCCAGCAGCGTAGGGCAGGTTGGAAACACCATATATTTT.

CDR3 nucleotide sequence: TGCGCCCGACAGGGGCAGGGTGCACCTCAGCCCCAGCATTTT. It is translated as CARQGQGAPQPQHF. The chain is built from TRBV23-1 and TRBJ1-5; the match to TRBD1 covers 8 bases. TRBV23-1 is classed as an ORF, of uncertain function. V shed 11 bases and J 6 bases; nucleotides not matched to a gene: 12. The CDR3 totals 14 residues.

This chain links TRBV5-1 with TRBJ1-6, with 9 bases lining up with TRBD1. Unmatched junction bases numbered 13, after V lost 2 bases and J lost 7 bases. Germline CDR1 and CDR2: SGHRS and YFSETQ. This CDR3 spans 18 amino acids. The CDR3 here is CASSFNPGVGTGNSPLHF. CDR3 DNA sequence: TGCGCCAGCAGCTTTAACCCCGGGGTCGGGACAGGGAATTCACCCCTCCACTTT.

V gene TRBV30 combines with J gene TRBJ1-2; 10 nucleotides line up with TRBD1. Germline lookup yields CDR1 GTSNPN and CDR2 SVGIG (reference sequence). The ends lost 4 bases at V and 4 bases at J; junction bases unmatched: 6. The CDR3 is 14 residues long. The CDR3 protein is CAWIGTGDVYGYTF. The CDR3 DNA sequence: TGTGCCTGGATAGGGACAGGGGATGTCTATGGCTACACCTTC.

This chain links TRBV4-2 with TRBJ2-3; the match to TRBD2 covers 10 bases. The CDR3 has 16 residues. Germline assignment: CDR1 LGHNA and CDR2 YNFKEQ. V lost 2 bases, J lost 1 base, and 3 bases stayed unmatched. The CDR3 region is CASSQIAGGGTDTQYF. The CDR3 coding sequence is TGTGCCAGCAGCCAAATAGCGGGGGGCGGCACAGATACGCAGTATTTT.

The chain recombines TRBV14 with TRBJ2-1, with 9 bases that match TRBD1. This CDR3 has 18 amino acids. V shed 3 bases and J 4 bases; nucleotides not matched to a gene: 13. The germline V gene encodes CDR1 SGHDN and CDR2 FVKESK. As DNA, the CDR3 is TGTGCCAGCAGCCAGGGATACAGGGGGCGCGGGATATACAATGAGCAGTTCTTC. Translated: CASSQGYRGRGIYNEQFF. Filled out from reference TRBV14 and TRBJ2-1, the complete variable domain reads EAGVTQFPSHSVIEKGQTVTLRCDPISGHDNLYWYRRVMGKEIKFLLHFVKESKQDESGMPNNRFLAERTGGTYSTLKVQPAELEDSGVYFCASSQGYRGRGIYNEQFFGPGTRLTVL.

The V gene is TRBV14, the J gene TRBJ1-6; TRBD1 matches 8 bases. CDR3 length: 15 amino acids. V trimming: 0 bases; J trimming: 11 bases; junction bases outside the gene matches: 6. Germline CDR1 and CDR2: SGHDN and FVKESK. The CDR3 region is CASSQDEGQDPPLHF. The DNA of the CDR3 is TGTGCCAGCAGCCAAGATGAGGGACAGGATCCACCCCTCCACTTT.

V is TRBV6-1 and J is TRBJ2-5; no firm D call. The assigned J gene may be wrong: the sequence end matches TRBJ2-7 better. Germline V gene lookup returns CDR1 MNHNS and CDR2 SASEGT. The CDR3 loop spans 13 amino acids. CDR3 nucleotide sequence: TGTGCCAGCAGTGAAAGTGGTTCCTACGAGCAGTACTTC. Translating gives CASSESGSYEQYF.

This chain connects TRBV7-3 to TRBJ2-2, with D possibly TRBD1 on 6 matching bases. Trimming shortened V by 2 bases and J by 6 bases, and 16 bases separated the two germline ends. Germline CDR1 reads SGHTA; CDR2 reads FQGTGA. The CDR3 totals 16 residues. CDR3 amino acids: CASSLGTGRLAGELFF. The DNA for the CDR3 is TGTGCCAGCAGCTTAGGCACAGGGAGATTAGCCGGGGAGCTGTTTTTT.

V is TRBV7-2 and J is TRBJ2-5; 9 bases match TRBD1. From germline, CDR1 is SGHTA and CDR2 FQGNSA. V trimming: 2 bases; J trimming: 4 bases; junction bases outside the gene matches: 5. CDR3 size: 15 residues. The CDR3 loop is CASSLQQGASETQYF. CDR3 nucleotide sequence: TGTGCCAGCAGCTTACAACAGGGGGCTTCAGAGACCCAGTACTTC.

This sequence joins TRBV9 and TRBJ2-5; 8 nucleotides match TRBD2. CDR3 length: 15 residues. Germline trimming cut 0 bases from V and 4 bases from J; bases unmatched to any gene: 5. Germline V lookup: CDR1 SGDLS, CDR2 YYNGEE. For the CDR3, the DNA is TGTGCCAGCAGCGTAGGCCTGGCGGGGGGAGAGACCCAGTACTTC. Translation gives CASSVGLAGGETQYF.